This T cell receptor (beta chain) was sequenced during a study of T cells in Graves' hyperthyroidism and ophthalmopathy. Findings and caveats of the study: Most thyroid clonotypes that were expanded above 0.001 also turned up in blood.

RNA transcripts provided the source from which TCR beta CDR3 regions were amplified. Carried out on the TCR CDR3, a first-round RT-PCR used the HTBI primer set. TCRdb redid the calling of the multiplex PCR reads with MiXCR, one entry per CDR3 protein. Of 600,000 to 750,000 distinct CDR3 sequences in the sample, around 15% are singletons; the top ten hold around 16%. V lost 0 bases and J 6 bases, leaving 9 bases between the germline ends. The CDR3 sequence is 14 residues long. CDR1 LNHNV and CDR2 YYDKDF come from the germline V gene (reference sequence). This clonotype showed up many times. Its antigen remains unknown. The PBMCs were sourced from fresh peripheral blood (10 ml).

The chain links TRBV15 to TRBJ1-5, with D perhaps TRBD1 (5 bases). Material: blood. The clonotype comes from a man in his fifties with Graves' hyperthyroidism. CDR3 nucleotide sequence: TGTGCCACCAGCAGAGATGGGGGAGCTCAGCCCCAGCATTTT. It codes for CATSRDGGAQPQHF.